This paragraph reports one T cell receptor beta chain. Its target is unknown. These data belong to a study of type 1 regulatory T cells. Study information: T-allo10 is an in vitro-generated, Tr1-enriched CD4 T cell product specific for alloantigen. Findings of the study overall: Type 1 regulatory T cells had a more restricted TCR repertoire than non-type 1 regulatory T cells.

TCRdb analysed the reads with MiXCR anew, one entry per CDR3 protein. The table includes about 42,000 distinct CDR3 sequences, 12% detected once. This receptor was identified in a human donor in good health. Sequenced input: cultured non-Tr1 T cells, either the whole culture or a sorted T cell fraction (not recorded which).

The CDR3 DNA reads as TGTGCCAGCAGCACCCGGACCGGGGGGACTGAAGCTTTCTTT. This translates into CASSTRTGGTEAFF. The chain has TRBV3-1 and TRBJ1-1, with a weak D call TRBD1 (5 bases). Germline-derived CDR1 and CDR2 are LGHDT and YNNKEL (reference sequence). CDR3 length: 14 amino acids. V shed 5 bases and J shed 5 bases, with 15 bases lying between them. The whole variable domain, remainder taken from reference TRBV3-1 and TRBJ1-1, is DTAVSQTPKYLVTQMGNDKSIKCEQNLGHDTMYWYKQDSKKFLKIMFSYNNKELIINETVPNRFSPKSPDKAHLNLHINSLELGDSAVYFCASSTRTGGTEAFFGQGTRLTVV.